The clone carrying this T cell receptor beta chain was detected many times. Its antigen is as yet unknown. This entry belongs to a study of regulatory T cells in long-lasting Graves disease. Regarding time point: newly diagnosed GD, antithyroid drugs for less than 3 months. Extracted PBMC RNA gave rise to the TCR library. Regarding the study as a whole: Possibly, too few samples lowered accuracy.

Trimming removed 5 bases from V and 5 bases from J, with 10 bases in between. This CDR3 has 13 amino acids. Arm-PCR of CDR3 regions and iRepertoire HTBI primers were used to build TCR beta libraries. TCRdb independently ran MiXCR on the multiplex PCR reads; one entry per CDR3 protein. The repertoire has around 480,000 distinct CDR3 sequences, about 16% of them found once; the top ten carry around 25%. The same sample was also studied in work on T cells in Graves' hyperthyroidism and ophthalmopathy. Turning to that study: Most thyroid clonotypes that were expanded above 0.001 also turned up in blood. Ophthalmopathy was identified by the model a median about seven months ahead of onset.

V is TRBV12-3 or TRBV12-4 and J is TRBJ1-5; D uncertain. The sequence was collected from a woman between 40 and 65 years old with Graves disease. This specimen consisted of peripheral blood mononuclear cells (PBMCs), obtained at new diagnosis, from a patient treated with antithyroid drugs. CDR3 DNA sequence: TGTGCCAGCAGTCTGGGTAGGGATCAGCCCCAGCATTTT. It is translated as CASSLGRDQPQHF.